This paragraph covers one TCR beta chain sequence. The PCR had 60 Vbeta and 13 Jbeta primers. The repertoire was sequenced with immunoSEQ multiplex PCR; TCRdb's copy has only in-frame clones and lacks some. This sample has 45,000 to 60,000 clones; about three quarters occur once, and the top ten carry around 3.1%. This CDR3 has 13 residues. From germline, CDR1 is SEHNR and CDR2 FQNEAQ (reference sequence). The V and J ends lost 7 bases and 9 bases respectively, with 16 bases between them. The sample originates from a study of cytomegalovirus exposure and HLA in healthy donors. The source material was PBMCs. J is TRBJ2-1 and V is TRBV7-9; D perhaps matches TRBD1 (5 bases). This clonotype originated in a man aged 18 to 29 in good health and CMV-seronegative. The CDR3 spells CASIPGASREQFF. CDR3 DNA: TGTGCCAGCATCCCTGGGGCTAGTCGTGAGCAGTTCTTC. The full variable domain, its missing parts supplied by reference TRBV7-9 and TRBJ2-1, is DTGVSQNPRHKITKRGQNVTFRCDPISEHNRLYWYRQTLGQGPEFLTYFQNEAQLEKSRLLSDRFSAERPKGSFSTLEIQRTEQGDSAMYLCASIPGASREQFFGPGTRLTVL.